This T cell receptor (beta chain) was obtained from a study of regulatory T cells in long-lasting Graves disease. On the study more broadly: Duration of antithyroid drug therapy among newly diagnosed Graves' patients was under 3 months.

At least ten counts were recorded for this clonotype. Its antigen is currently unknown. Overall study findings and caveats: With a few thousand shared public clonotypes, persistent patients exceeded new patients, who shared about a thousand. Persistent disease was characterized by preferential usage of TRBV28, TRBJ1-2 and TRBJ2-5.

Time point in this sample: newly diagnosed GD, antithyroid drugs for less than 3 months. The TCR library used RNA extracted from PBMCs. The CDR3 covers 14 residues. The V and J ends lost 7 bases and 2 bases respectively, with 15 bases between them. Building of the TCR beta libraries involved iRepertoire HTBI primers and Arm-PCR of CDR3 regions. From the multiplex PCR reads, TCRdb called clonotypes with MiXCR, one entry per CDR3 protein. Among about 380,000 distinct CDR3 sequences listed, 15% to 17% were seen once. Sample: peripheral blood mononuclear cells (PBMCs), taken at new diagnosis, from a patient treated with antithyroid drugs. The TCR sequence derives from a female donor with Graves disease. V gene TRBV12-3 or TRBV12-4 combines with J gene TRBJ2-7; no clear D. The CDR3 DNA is TGTGCCAGCACCACCGGAGACTTACCCTACGAGCAGTACTTC. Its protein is CASTTGDLPYEQYF.